This T cell receptor (beta chain) was sequenced for a study of cytomegalovirus exposure and HLA in healthy donors. This CDR3 spans 14 amino acids. Germline V CDR1 and CDR2: LGHNA, YSLEER. V was cut by 2 bases and J by 4 bases, with 11 bases left in between. Primers: 60 Vbeta forward and 13 Jbeta reverse. Sequencing used immunoSEQ multiplex PCR; TCRdb keeps in-frame clones, though not all of them. The sample comprises 150,000 to 180,000 clones, around 80% of which are singletons, and approximately 1.3% rests with the top ten. This chain uses TRBV4-3 with TRBJ1-2, with a tentative D call TRBD1 (6 bases). The sequence came from a man aged 18-30 years in good health and CMV-seronegative. Sequenced: PBMCs. The CDR3 DNA follows: TGCGCCAGCAGCCAAACAGGGTCGGGCTATGGCTACACCTTC. Protein: CASSQTGSGYGYTF.